Sequencing of this T cell receptor (beta chain) was carried out in a study of T cell changes during pregnancy in multiple sclerosis. This clone was seen a handful of times. Germline lookup yields CDR1 MNHEY and CDR2 SVGAGI. The length of the CDR3 is 14 residues. V lost 6 bases to trimming and J lost 0 bases, with 11 bases between them. The protocol was immunoSEQ multiplex PCR, while the TCRdb copy is restricted to in-frame clones and leaves out a portion. The sample has more than 95,000 clones, under 95% seen once. The sequence derives from a female donor with multiple sclerosis, enrolled in a pregnancy study. This material consisted of peripheral blood, taken after pregnancy. This chain uses TRBV6-5 with TRBJ1-2, with no clear D. The CDR3 region has the DNA TGTGCCAGCAGGACTCGCCGATCTAACTATGGCTACACCTTC. This translates into CASRTRRSNYGYTF.